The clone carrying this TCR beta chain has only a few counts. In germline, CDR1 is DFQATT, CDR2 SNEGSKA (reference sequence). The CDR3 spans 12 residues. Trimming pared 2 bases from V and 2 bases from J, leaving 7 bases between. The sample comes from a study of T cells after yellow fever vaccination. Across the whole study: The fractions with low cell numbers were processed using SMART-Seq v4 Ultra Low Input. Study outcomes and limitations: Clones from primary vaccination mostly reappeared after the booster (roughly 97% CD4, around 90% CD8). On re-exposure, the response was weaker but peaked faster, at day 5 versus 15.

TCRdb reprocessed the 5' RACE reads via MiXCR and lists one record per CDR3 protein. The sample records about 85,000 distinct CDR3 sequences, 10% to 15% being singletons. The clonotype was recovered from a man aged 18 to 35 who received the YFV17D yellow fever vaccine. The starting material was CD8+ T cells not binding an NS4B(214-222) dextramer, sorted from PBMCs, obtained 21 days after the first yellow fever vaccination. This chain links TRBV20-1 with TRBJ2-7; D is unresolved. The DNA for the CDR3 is TGCAGTGCTAGACCAGAAACCTACGAGCAGTACTTC. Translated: CSARPETYEQYF.